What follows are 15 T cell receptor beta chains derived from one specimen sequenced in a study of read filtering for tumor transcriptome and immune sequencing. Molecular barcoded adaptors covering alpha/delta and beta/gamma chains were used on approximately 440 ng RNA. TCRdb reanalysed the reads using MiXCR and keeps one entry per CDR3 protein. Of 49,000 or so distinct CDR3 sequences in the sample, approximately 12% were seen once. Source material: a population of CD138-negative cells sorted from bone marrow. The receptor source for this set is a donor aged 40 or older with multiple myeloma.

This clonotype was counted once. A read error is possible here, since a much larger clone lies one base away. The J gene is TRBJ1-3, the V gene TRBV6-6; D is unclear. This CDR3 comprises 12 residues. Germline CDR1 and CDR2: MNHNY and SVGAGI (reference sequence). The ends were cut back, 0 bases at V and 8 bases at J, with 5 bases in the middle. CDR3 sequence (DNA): TGTGCCAGCAGTTACTCGGACGACACCATATATTTT. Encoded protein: CASSYSDDTIYF.

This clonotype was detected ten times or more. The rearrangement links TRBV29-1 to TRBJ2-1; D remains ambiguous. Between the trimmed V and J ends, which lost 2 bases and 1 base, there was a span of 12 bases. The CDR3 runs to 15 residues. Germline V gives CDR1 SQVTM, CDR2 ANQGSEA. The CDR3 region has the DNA TGCAGCGTTGAATGGTTAGGGATATCCTACAATGAGCAGTTCTTC. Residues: CSVEWLGISYNEQFF.

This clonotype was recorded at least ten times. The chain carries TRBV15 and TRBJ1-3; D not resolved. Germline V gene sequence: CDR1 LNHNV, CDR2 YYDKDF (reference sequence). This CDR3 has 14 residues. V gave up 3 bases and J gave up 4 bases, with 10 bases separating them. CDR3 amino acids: CATSREEWGNTIYF. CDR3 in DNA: TGTGCCACCAGCAGGGAGGAATGGGGAAACACCATATATTTT. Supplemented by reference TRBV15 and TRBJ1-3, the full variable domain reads DAMVIQNPRYQVTQFGKPVTLSCSQTLNHNVMYWYQQKSSQAPKLLFHYYDKDFNNEADTPDNFQSRRPNTSFCFLDIRSPGLGDTAMYLCATSREEWGNTIYFGEGSWLTVV.

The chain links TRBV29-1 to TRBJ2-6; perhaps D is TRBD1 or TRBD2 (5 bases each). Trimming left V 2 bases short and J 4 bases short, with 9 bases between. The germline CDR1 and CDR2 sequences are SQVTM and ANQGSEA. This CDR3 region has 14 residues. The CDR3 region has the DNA TGCAGCGTTGAAACTGAGGGGGGGGCCAACGTCCTGACTTTC. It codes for CSVETEGGANVLTF.

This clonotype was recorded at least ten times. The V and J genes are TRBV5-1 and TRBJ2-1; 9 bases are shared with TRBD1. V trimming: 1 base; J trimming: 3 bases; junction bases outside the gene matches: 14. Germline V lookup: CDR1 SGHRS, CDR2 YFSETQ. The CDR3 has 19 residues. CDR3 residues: CASSLTLTGGNSRYNEQFF. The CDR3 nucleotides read TGCGCCAGCAGCTTGACCCTAACAGGGGGCAACTCCCGCTACAATGAGCAGTTCTTC.

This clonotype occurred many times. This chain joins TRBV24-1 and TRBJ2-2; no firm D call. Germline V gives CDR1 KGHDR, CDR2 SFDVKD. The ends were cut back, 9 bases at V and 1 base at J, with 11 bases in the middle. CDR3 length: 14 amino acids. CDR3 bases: TGTGCCACCGCCCATGGGCAGAACACCGGGGAGCTGTTTTTT. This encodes CATAHGQNTGELFF.

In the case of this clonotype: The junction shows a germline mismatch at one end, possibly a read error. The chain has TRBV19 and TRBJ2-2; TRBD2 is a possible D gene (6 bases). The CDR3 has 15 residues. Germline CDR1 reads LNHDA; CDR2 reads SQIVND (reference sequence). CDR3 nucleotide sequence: TGTGCCAGTGGTATCGGAGGGTCTGACACCGGGGAGCTGTTTTTT. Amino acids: CASGIGGSDTGELFF.

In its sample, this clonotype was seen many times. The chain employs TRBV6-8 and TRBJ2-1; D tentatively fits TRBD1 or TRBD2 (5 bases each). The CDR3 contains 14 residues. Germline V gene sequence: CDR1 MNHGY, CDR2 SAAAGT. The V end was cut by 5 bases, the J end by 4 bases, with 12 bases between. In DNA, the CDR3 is TGTGCCAGCAGTCCCCGGGACCAGTACAATGAGCAGTTCTTC. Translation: CASSPRDQYNEQFF.

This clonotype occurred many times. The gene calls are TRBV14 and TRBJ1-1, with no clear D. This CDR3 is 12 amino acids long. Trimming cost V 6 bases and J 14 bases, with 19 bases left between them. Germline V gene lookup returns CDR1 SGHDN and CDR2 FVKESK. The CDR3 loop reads CASSYDRARAFF. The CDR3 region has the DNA TGTGCCAGCAGTTACGACCGGGCTAGGGCGTTCTTT.

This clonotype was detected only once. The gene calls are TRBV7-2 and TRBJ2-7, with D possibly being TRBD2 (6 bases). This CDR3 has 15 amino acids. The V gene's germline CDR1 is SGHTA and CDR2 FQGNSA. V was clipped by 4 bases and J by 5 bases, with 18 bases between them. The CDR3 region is CASSSGLAVANEQYF. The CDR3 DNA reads TGTGCCAGCAGCTCGGGATTAGCGGTAGCTAACGAGCAGTACTTC.

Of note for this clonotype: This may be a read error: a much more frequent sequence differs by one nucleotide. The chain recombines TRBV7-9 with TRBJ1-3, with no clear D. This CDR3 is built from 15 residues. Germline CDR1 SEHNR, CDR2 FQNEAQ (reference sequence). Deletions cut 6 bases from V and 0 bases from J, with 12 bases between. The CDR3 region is CASSDFLGSGNTIYF. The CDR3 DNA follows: TGTGCCAGCAGTGACTTCCTAGGCTCTGGAAACACCATATATTTT.

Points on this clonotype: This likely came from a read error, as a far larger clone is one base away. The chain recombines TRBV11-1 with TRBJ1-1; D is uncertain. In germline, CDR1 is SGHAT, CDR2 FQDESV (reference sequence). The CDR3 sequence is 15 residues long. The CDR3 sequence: CASSLRQLSGSPLRF. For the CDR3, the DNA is TGTGCCAGCAGCTTACGCCAGCTATCGGGGTCACCCCTCCGCTTT. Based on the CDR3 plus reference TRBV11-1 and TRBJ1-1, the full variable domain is EAEVAQSPRYKITEKSQAVAFWCDPISGHATLYWYRQILGQGPELLVQFQDESVVDDSQLPKDRFSAERLKGVDSTLKIQPAELGDSAMYLCASSLRQLSGSPLRFGQGTRLTVV.

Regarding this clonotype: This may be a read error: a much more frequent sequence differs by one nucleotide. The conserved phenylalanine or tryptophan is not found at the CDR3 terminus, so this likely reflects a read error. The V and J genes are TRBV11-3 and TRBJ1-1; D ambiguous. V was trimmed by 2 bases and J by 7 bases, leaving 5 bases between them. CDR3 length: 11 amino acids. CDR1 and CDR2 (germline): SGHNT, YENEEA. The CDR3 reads CASSLIGEAFI. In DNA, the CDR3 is TGTGCCAGCAGCTTAATTGGTGAAGCTTTCATT.

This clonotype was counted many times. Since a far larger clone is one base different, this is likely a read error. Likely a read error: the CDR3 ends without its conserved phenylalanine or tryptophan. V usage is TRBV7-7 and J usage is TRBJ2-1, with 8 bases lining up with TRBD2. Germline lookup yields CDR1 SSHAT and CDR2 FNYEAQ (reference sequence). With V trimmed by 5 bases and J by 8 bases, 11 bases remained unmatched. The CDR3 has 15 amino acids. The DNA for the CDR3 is TGTGCCAGCAGCGAAACTAGCGGAATGGGCGATGAGCAGTTCCTC. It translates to CASSETSGMGDEQFL.

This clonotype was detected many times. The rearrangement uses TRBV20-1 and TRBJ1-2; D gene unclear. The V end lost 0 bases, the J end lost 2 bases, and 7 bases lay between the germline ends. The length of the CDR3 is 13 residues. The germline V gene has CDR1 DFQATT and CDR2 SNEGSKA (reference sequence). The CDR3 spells CSARETANYGYTF. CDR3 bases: TGCAGTGCTAGAGAGACGGCAAACTATGGCTACACCTTC.